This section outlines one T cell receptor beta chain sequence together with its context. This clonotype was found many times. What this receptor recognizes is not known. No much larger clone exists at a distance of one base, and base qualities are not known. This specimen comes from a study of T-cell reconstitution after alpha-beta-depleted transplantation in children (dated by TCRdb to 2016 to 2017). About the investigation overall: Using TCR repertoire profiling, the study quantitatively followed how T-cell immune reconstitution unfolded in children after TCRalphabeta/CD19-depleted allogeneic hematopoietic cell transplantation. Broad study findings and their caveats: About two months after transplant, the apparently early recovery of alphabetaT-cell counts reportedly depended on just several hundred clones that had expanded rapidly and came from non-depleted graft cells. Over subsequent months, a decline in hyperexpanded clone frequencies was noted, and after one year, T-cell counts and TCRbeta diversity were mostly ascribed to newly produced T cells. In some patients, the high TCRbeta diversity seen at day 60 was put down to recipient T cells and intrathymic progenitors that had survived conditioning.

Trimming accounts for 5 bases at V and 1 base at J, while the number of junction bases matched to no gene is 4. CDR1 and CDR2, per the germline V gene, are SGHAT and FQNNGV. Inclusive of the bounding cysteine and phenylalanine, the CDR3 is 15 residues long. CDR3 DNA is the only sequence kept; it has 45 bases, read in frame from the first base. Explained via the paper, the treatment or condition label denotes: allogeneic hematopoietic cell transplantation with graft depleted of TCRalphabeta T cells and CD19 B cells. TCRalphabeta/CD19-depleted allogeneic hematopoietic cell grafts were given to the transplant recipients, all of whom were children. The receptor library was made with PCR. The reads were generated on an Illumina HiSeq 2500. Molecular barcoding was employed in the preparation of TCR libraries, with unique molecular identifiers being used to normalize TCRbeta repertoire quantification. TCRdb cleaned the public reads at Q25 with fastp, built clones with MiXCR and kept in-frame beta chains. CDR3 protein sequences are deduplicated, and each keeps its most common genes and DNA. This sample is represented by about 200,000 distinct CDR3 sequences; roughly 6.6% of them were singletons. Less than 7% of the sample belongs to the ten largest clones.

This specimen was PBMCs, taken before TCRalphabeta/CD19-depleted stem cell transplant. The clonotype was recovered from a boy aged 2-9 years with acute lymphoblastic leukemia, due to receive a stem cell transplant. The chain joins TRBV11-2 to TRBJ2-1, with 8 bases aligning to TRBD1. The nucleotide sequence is TGTGCCAGCAGCCCAGACAGGGGTTCCTACAATGAGCAGTTCTTC. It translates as CASSPDRGSYNEQFF.